This T cell receptor (beta chain) is from a study of blood T cells in healthy people across ages. Combining a sample-barcoded 5' primer with a J-beta primer mix, a second PCR ran for about 6 to 11 cycles. MiXCR, applied by TCRdb to the 5' RACE reads, yields one record per CDR3 protein. The sample carries around 800,000 distinct CDR3 sequences, about 59% recorded once. Only a few counts were recorded for this clonotype. From germline, CDR1 is MNHNS and CDR2 SASEGT. The ends were cut back, 7 bases at V and 0 bases at J, with 13 bases in the middle. The CDR3 length is 15 residues. The chain has TRBV6-1 and TRBJ1-5, with a weak D call TRBD1 (5 bases). This TCR came from a man aged 30-40 years in good health. Sequencing input: blood. The CDR3 bases are TGTGCCAGCACCACACAGGTTTATAGCAATCAGCCCCAGCATTTT. As protein: CASTTQVYSNQPQHF.